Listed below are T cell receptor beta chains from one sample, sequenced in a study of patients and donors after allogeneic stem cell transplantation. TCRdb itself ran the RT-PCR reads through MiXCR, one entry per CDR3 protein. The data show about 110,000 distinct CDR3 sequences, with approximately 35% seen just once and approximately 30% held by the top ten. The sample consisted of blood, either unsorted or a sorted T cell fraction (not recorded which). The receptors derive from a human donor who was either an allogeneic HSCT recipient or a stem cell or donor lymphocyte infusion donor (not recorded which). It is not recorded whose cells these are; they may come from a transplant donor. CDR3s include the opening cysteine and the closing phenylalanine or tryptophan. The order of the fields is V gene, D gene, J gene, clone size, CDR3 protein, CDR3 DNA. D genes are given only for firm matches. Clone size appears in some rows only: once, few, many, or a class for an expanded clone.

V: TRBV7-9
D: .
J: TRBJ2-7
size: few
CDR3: CASSSGKVYEQYF
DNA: TGTGCCAGCAGCTCGGGGAAGGTCTACGAGCAGTACTTC

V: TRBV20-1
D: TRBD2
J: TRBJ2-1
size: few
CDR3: CSASIAGGGSYNEQFF
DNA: TGCAGTGCGTCTATAGCGGGAGGGGGATCCTACAATGAGCAGTTCTTC

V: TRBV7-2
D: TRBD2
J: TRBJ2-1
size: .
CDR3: CASSAFSGRIYNEQFF
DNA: TGTGCCAGCAGCGCCTTTAGCGGGAGGATCTACAATGAGCAGTTCTTC

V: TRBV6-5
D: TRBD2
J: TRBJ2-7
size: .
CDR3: CASSQGLAGLYEQYF
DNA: TGTGCCAGCAGCCAAGGACTAGCGGGTCTCTACGAGCAGTACTTC

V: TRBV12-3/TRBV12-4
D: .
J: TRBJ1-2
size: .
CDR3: CASGGQTNYGYTF
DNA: TGTGCCAGCGGGGGGCAGACCAACTATGGCTACACCTTC

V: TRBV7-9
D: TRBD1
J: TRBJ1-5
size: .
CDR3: CASSQGTGPNQPQHF
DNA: TGTGCCAGCAGCCAAGGGACAGGGCCCAATCAGCCCCAGCATTTT

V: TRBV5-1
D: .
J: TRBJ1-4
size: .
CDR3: CASSPTGSEKLFF
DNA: TGCGCCAGCAGCCCTACAGGGTCTGAAAAACTGTTTTTT

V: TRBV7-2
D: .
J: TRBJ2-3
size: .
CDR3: CASRNTDTQYF
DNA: TGTGCCAGCAGAAACACAGATACGCAGTATTTT

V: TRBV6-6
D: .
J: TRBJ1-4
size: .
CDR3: CASSYGRSVNEKLFF
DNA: TGTGCCAGCAGTTACGGGCGGTCAGTTAATGAAAAACTGTTTTTT

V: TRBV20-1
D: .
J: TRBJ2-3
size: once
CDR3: CSARRPGVNTQYF
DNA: TGCAGTGCTAGACGGCCGGGTGTCAATACGCAGTATTTT

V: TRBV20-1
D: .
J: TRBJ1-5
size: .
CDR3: CSASGTGDLSQHF
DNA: TGCAGTGCTAGTGGGACGGGGGACCTTTCCCAGCATTTT

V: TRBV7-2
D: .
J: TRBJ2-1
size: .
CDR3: CASSYLARSSSYNEQFF
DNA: TGTGCCAGCAGCTATCTGGCCCGGTCGAGCTCCTACAATGAGCAGTTCTTC

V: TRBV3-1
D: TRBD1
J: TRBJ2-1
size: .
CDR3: CASSHKQGKQFF
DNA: TGTGCCAGCAGCCATAAACAGGGGAAGCAGTTCTTC

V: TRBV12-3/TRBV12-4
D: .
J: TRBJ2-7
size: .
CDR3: CASSSPTRGSYEQYF
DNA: TGTGCCAGCAGTTCCCCGACTAGGGGCTCCTACGAGCAGTACTTC

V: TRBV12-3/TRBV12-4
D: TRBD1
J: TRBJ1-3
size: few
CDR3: CASSGQGIVSGNTIYF
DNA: TGTGCCAGCAGTGGACAGGGGATAGTCTCTGGAAACACCATATATTTT

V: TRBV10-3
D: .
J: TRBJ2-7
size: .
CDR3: CAISDLETSYEQYF
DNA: TGTGCCATCAGTGACCTGGAGACGTCCTACGAGCAGTACTTC

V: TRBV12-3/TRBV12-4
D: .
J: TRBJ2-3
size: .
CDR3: CASGRATDTQYF
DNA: TGTGCCAGCGGGCGGGCCACAGATACGCAGTATTTT

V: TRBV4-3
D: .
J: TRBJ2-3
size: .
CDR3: CASSFSWEDTQYF
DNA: TGCGCCAGCAGCTTCTCATGGGAAGATACGCAGTATTTT

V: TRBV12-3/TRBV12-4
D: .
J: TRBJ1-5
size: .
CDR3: CASSLTYRRGWPQHF
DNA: TGTGCCAGCAGTTTAACATACCGCCGTGGGTGGCCCCAGCATTTT

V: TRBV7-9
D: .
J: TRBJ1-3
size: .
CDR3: CASSPDIFSTIYF
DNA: TGTGCCAGCAGCCCCGACATTTTCAGCACCATATATTTT

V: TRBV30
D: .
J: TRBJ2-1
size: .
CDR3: CAWSLGRSNEQFF
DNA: TGTGCCTGGAGTCTCGGACGGAGCAATGAGCAGTTCTTC

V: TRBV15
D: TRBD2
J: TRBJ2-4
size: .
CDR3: CATSTTSGKADIQYF
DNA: TGTGCCACCAGCACCACTAGCGGGAAGGCTGACATTCAGTACTTC

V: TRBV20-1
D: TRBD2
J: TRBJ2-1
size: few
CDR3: CSALAGVDSGEQFF
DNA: TGCAGTGCATTAGCGGGAGTTGATTCTGGCGAGCAGTTCTTC

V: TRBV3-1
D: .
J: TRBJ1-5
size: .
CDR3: CASSRGAGFNQPQHF
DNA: TGTGCCAGCAGCCGGGGGGCAGGGTTTAATCAGCCCCAGCATTTT